Listed below are T cell receptor beta chains from one sample, sequenced in a study of technical replicates of blood from a handful of donors. Only in-frame clones appear in the TCRdb table, and some are missing; sequencing was by immunoSEQ multiplex PCR. The sample records tens of thousands of clones, about 95% being singletons. The sequencing sample was made of T cells isolated from PBMCs. These receptors were obtained from a human donor in good health. The CDR3 runs from the conserved cysteine through the conserved F or W. Fields, in order: V gene, J gene, CDR3 length, CDR3 protein.

>TRBV18|TRBJ1-5|13
CASFDGAGQPQHF
>TRBV7-2|TRBJ2-3|15
CAATPPPGGTDTQYF
>TRBV15|TRBJ1-5|13
CATSDRGLMPQHF
>TRBV6-1|TRBJ2-5|14
CASSDARSPGTQYF
>TRBV6-5|TRBJ2-7|13
CASRHALAREQYF
>TRBV7-3|TRBJ2-7|17
CASSFAGLAGASYEQYF
>TRBV7-8|TRBJ1-5|14
CASSLGTANQPQHF
>TRBV6-4|TRBJ2-3|11
CASADRAAQYF
>TRBV10-2|TRBJ2-5|13
CASSIGSGETQYF
>TRBV5-8|TRBJ2-1|20
CASTKTPRISSARGNNEQFF
>TRBV5-1|TRBJ2-7|13
CASSPGTGGEQYF
>TRBV27|TRBJ1-5|16
CASSSRQGGGNQPQHF
>TRBV7-6|TRBJ2-7|15
CASSQPGQGMGEQYF
>TRBV4-1|TRBJ1-2|14
CASSQDRGSRGYTF
>TRBV19|TRBJ1-5|14
CASRSEYSNQPQHF
>TRBV5-1|TRBJ2-7|13
CASGDSGSYEQYF
>TRBV5-1|TRBJ1-1|14
CASTAGGPGNEAFF
>TRBV6-5|TRBJ2-2|14
CASGIQGVGGELFF
>TRBV4-1|TRBJ2-7|17
CASSLRGGGRTPYEQYF
>TRBV6-5|TRBJ2-7|14
CASSRSGSSYEQYF
>TRBV5-1|TRBJ1-3|15
CASSPGIHSGNTIYF
>TRBV28|TRBJ2-2|16
CASSPTDMRGTGELFF
>TRBV7-9|TRBJ2-5|14
CASSTGQFRETQYF
>TRBV6-5|TRBJ1-4|16
CASSYGTGLTGEKLFF
>TRBV11-2|TRBJ2-7|16
CASNFGAGTSDYEQYF
>TRBV2|TRBJ1-4|14
CASRRGNLGEKLFF